This T cell receptor beta chain was captured in a study of T cells in Graves' hyperthyroidism and ophthalmopathy. Broader study findings: Ophthalmopathy and stable hyperthyroidism were separated by a 13 V-J model.

Graves' hyperthyroidism qualified as stable when ophthalmopathy did not progress within 18 months. PBMCs were collected from a roughly 10 ml volume of fresh peripheral blood. Authors of the study amplified TCR beta CDR3 regions from RNA transcripts. An initial round of RT-PCR targeting the TCR CDR3 relied on the HTBI primer set. Via MiXCR, TCRdb re-called the multiplex PCR reads, giving one row per CDR3 protein. This sample has more than 300,000 distinct CDR3 sequences, with roughly 14% found just once. To note about this clonotype: Its target is unknown.

CDR1 is LNHNV and CDR2 is YYDKDF in the germline V gene (reference sequence). Trimming stripped 5 bases from V and 1 base from J, with 11 bases between. The CDR3 totals 14 residues. The TCR comes from a woman in her sixties with Graves' hyperthyroidism. The chain uses TRBV15 and TRBJ1-1; D unresolved. Input material: blood. CDR3 residues: CATSPTGKNTEAFF. The CDR3 DNA reads as TGTGCCACCAGCCCTACCGGGAAGAACACTGAAGCTTTCTTT.